These 27 T cell receptor beta chains were sequenced from one sample in a study of OX40 agonist ivuxolimab in advanced cancers. Clones were sequenced by immunoSEQ multiplex PCR, and TCRdb holds only the in-frame ones, with some missing. The sample holds 55,000 to 70,000 clones, roughly 80% seen once. Sequencing used CD4+ or CD8+ T cells sorted from blood, obtained in a trial of the OX40 agonist ivuxolimab. The receptor source for this set is an adult with an advanced solid tumor such as melanoma, head and neck, liver or kidney cancer.

The chain joins TRBV5-6 to TRBJ2-5; 13 bases line up with TRBD2. CDR3 length: 16 amino acids. Germline CDR1 SGHDT, CDR2 YYEEEE. The ends lost 2 bases at V and 5 bases at J; junction bases unmatched: 6. CDR3 sequence (DNA): TGTGCCAGCAGCTTCGCACTAGCGGGGGGGCAGGAGACCCAGTACTTC. Protein: CASSFALAGGQETQYF.

V is TRBV21-1 and J is TRBJ1-2; the D segment call TRBD1 is taken from the table without a DNA check. TRBV21-1 is described as a pseudogene. This CDR3 comprises 13 residues. The CDR3 sequence is CASPRQNDYGYTF. The CDR3 DNA is TGTGCCAGCCCAAGACAGAATGACTATGGCTACACCTTC.

J is TRBJ1-1 and V is TRBV2; TRBD1 aligns across 9 bases. Germline V CDR1 and CDR2: SNHLY, FYNNEI. J was trimmed by 4 bases and V by 7 bases; bases with no gene match: 7. The CDR3 has 14 amino acids. The CDR3, as DNA: TGTGCCAGCAATTCCGGGACAGGGTCCACTGAAGCTTTCTTT. Translation gives CASNSGTGSTEAFF. The variable domain in full, with the rest retrieved from reference TRBV2 and TRBJ1-1, is EPEVTQTPSHQVTQMGQEVILRCVPISNHLYFYWYRQILGQKVEFLVSFYNNEISEKSEIFDDQFSVERPDGSNFTLKIRSTKLEDSAMYFCASNSGTGSTEAFFGQGTRLTVV.

The chain joins TRBV4-2 to TRBJ2-3; D is unclear. The CDR3 has 15 amino acids. CDR1 LGHNA and CDR2 YNFKEQ come from the germline V gene. V was shortened by 5 bases and J by 2 bases, with 14 bases between the two germline ends. CDR3 sequence: CASSLWASATDTQYF. In nucleotides, the CDR3 is TGTGCCAGCAGCTTATGGGCGAGTGCCACAGATACGCAGTATTTT.

This chain connects TRBV6-4 to TRBJ2-7, with TRBD1 identical over 7 bases. V shed 6 bases and J 1 base; nucleotides not matched to a gene: 3. The CDR3 has 13 residues. The germline V gene encodes CDR1 MRHNA and CDR2 SNTAGT. CDR3: CASSRQGSYEQYF. The CDR3 nucleotides read TGTGCCAGCAGCCGACAGGGTTCCTACGAGCAGTACTTC.

Turning to this clone: One end of the junction does not line up with germline, which may come from a read error. The chain is built from TRBV5-1 and TRBJ1-1; D is perhaps TRBD1 (5 bases). This CDR3 is built from 15 residues. CDR1 and CDR2 from the germline V gene are SGHRS and YFSETQ. The CDR3 DNA reads as TGCGCCAGCAGCTCCTCAGGTTCAGGGAACTCTGAAGCTTTCTTT. This sequence encodes CASSSSGSGNSEAFF.

V usage is TRBV28 and J usage is TRBJ2-6, with D unclear. Looked up from germline, CDR1 is MDHEN and CDR2 is SYDVKM. The CDR3 contains 17 residues. V lost 6 bases and J 1 base, leaving 16 bases between the germline ends. CDR3 nucleotide sequence: TGTGCCAGCAGCCGAGACTGGGGATCATCTGGGGCCAACGTCCTGACTTTC. Its translation is CASSRDWGSSGANVLTF.

The chain has TRBV11-3 and TRBJ2-1; 9 bases fit TRBD2. The V gene's germline CDR1 is SGHNT and CDR2 YENEEA. V gave up 5 bases and J gave up 8 bases; unmatched junction bases: 16. The CDR3 is 17 residues long. The CDR3 DNA reads TGTGCCAGCAGCCGCACGGATGAGCGGGGGGATGGGCATGAGCAGTTCTTC. Translating it yields CASSRTDERGDGHEQFF.

The rearrangement joins TRBV6-1 to TRBJ2-1; weak D call: TRBD2 (7 bases). V lost 7 bases and J 4 bases, leaving 17 bases between the germline ends. The CDR3 spans 15 residues. Germline lookup yields CDR1 MNHNS and CDR2 SASEGT. The chain's CDR3 is CASIERGGPYNEQFF. The CDR3 nucleotides are TGTGCCAGCATAGAACGCGGGGGCCCTTACAATGAGCAGTTCTTC.

The chain is built from TRBV5-1 and TRBJ2-7; 8 nucleotides agree with TRBD1. Per germline, CDR1 SGHRS and CDR2 YFSETQ. J gave up 2 bases and V 5 bases, and 6 bases lay outside the gene matches. The CDR3 runs to 14 residues. CDR3 nucleotide sequence: TGCGCCAGCAGACAGGGGGTCTTGGCCTACGAGCAGTACTTC. Protein: CASRQGVLAYEQYF. Complete variable domain (other parts from reference TRBV5-1 and TRBJ2-7): KAGVTQTPRYLIKTRGQQVTLSCSPISGHRSVSWYQQTPGQGLQFLFEYFSETQRNKGNFPGRFSGRQFSNSRSEMNVSTLELGDSALYLCASRQGVLAYEQYFGPGTRLTVT.

The V call is TRBV9, the J call TRBJ2-2, with 10 bases that match TRBD2. Germline V gene data show CDR1 as SGDLS and CDR2 as YYNGEE. The CDR3 covers 16 residues. V trimming: 2 bases; J trimming: 5 bases; junction bases outside the gene matches: 6. In DNA form, the CDR3 reads TGTGCCAGCAGCGTTGTAGCGGGAGGAAGGACCGGGGAGCTGTTTTTT. Translation gives CASSVVAGGRTGELFF.

The chain links TRBV18 to TRBJ2-7, with TRBD1 matching over 8 bases. There are 15 residues in the CDR3. The germline V gene has CDR1 KGHSH and CDR2 LQKENI. The V gene end was trimmed by 3 bases and the J gene end by 0 bases; junction bases not matched to a gene: 4. In DNA form, the CDR3 reads TGTGCCAGCTCACCCCTTGGACAGGGCTCCTACGAGCAGTACTTC. Protein: CASSPLGQGSYEQYF.

V gene TRBV6-5 combines with J gene TRBJ1-5; D is uncertain. CDR1 is MNHEY, CDR2 SVGAGI, per germline. CDR3 size: 13 residues. V was pared by 5 bases and J by 3 bases, with 8 bases between. DNA of the CDR3: TGTGCCAGCAGTCCGGCCCCCAATCAGCCCCAGCATTTT. Translating gives CASSPAPNQPQHF.

This clone was detected a few times. V usage is TRBV2 and J usage is TRBJ2-3; no firm D call. Looked up from germline, CDR1 is SNHLY and CDR2 is FYNNEI. V was trimmed by 3 bases and J by 2 bases, leaving 9 bases between them. The CDR3 has 14 residues. DNA of the CDR3: TGTGCCAGCAGTGATTACCTACACACAGATACGCAGTATTTT. The encoded protein is CASSDYLHTDTQYF.

The chain is built from TRBV14 and TRBJ1-4; D is undetermined. Germline V gives CDR1 SGHDN, CDR2 FVKESK. This CDR3 region has 16 residues. Trimming shortened V by 0 bases and J by 3 bases, and 11 bases separated the two germline ends. The CDR3 region is CASSQDMVRANEKLFF. DNA for the CDR3: TGTGCCAGCAGCCAAGATATGGTTCGTGCTAATGAAAAACTGTTTTTT.

This chain links TRBV5-6 with TRBJ1-1, with TRBD1 matching over 7 bases. After removal of 4 bases from V and 5 bases from J, the junction contained 5 bases not matched to a gene. From germline, CDR1 is SGHDT and CDR2 YYEEEE. The CDR3 sequence is 13 residues long. DNA of the CDR3: TGTGCCAGCAGCCGACAGGGAGGAACTGAAGCTTTCTTT. Its translation is CASSRQGGTEAFF. The full variable domain, with the rest looked up from reference TRBV5-6 and TRBJ1-1, is DAGVTQSPTHLIKTRGQQVTLRCSPKSGHDTVSWYQQALGQGPQFIFQYYEEEERQRGNFPDRFSGHQFPNYSSELNVNALLLGDSALYLCASSRQGGTEAFFGQGTRLTVV.

This chain links TRBV6-4 with TRBJ1-4; D ambiguous. CDR1 is MRHNA, CDR2 SNTAGT, per germline. Between the trimmed V and J ends, which lost 4 bases and 9 bases, there was a span of 18 bases. The CDR3 has 15 residues. In DNA form, the CDR3 reads TGTGCCAGCAGTGTTCCAGCCTTCCGCTTCAAAAAACTGTTTTTT. Its translation: CASSVPAFRFKKLFF.

The chain uses TRBV28 and TRBJ1-5; TRBD1 matches 8 bases. Germline CDR1 MDHEN, CDR2 SYDVKM. With V trimmed by 0 bases and J by 9 bases, 13 bases remained unmatched. This CDR3 is 17 amino acids long. The CDR3 region has the DNA TGTGCCAGCAGTTTATGGTCGGACAGGGTAACCGATGCGCCCCAGCATTTT. Translating it yields CASSLWSDRVTDAPQHF.

This clone was detected only a few times. This sequence joins TRBV5-4 and TRBJ2-1; 8 bases fit TRBD1. The ends lost 3 bases at V and 0 bases at J; junction bases unmatched: 5. CDR3 length: 16 amino acids. Germline values: CDR1 SGHNT, CDR2 YYREEE (reference sequence). The CDR3 region is CASSSKTGGSYNEQFF. The CDR3 coding sequence is TGTGCCAGCAGCTCGAAAACAGGGGGCTCCTACAATGAGCAGTTCTTC. Supplemented by reference TRBV5-4 and TRBJ2-1, the full variable domain reads ETGVTQSPTHLIKTRGQQVTLRCSSQSGHNTVSWYQQALGQGPQFIFQYYREEENGRGNFPPRFSGLQFPNYSSELNVNALELDDSALYLCASSSKTGGSYNEQFFGPGTRLTVL.

The chain joins TRBV6-1 to TRBJ1-4; D unresolved. This CDR3 has 15 amino acids. V was clipped by 2 bases and J by 0 bases, with 7 bases between them. Germline-derived CDR1 and CDR2 are MNHNS and SASEGT. The CDR3 region is CASSEMYATNEKLFF. CDR3 nucleotides: TGTGCCAGCAGTGAAATGTATGCAACTAATGAAAAACTGTTTTTT.

V and J are TRBV13 and TRBJ2-3, with D unclear. Looked up from germline, CDR1 is PRHDT and CDR2 is FYEKMQ (reference sequence). Trimming removed 2 bases at V and 5 bases at J, with 17 bases between. This CDR3 region has 16 residues. Here the CDR3 DNA reads TGTGCCAGCAGCTTAATCGTTATTGGTCGAGAAGATACGCAGTATTTT. Translated: CASSLIVIGREDTQYF.

The gene calls are TRBV4-2 and TRBJ1-5; D might be TRBD1 (5 bases). CDR3 length: 14 amino acids. Germline V CDR1 and CDR2: LGHNA, YNFKEQ. V lost 0 bases, J lost 9 bases, and 12 bases lay in between. CDR3 amino acids: CASSQDIGAGPQHF. DNA of the CDR3: TGTGCCAGCAGCCAAGATATTGGGGCCGGGCCCCAGCATTTT.

This rearrangement joins TRBV7-9 to TRBJ2-1, with a weak D call TRBD2 (5 bases). The CDR3 totals 13 residues. Trimming took 1 base from V and 10 from J, leaving 11 bases between them. Germline CDR1 SEHNR, CDR2 FQNEAQ (reference sequence). CDR3 in DNA: TGTGCCAGCAGCTTAGACGCCAGAGGGGAGCAGTTCTTC. The encoded protein is CASSLDARGEQFF.

A single count supports this clone. The rearrangement links TRBV19 to TRBJ2-4; no clear D. Trimming pared 1 base from V and 1 base from J, leaving 8 bases between. The CDR3 consists of 15 residues. In germline, CDR1 is LNHDA, CDR2 SQIVND (reference sequence). As DNA, the CDR3 is TGTGCCAGTAGTATAGCTGGGATGGCCAAAAACATTCAGTACTTC. Its translation is CASSIAGMAKNIQYF.

The V call is TRBV5-1, the J call TRBJ2-5; 7 bases line up with TRBD2. The CDR3 runs 17 residues. Germline trimming cut 4 bases from V and 13 bases from J; bases unmatched to any gene: 25. Germline CDR1 reads SGHRS; CDR2 reads YFSETQ. Here the CDR3 reads CASSPTERSGWYGELYF. Here the CDR3 DNA reads TGCGCCAGCAGCCCAACCGAGCGTAGCGGGTGGTATGGGGAGCTGTACTTC.

The rearrangement links TRBV6-1 to TRBJ2-3; a possible D gene is TRBD2 (7 bases). CDR3 length: 14 amino acids. V lost 3 bases, J lost 8 bases, and 15 bases lay in between. The germline CDR1 and CDR2 sequences are MNHNS and SASEGT. This CDR3 is CASSERGHGGTQYF. CDR3 DNA sequence: TGTGCCAGCAGTGAGCGGGGGCACGGTGGTACGCAGTATTTT.

The chain combines TRBV4-2 with TRBJ2-5, with no clear D. The J call may be in error: the DNA end matches TRBJ2-7 better. Germline values: CDR1 LGHNA, CDR2 YNFKEQ. CDR3 length: 14 residues. Here the CDR3 DNA reads TGTGCCAGCAGCCAAGAATGGGGAACCTACGAGCAGTACTTC. Amino acids: CASSQEWGTYEQYF.